The 14 T cell receptor beta chains reported below all come from one sample, sequenced in a study of T cells after posttransplantation cyclophosphamide. This table comes from immunoSEQ multiplex PCR, and its TCRdb copy is limited to in-frame clones, with some not included. The data show approximately 24,000 clones, with none appearing a single time. The sequencing input was PBMCs. The receptors were sampled from a man between 50 and 59 years old in good health, CMV-negative, and a related stem cell transplant donor.

Judged by abundance, this clone is large (0.1 to 1%). The chain recombines TRBV11-3 with TRBJ2-1; D is possibly TRBD2 (5 bases). V gave up 4 bases and J gave up 5 bases, with 12 bases separating them. The length of the CDR3 is 14 residues. Germline values: CDR1 SGHNT, CDR2 YENEEA. The CDR3 coding sequence is TGTGCCAGCAGCTCCCCCGGACTCAACAATGAGCAGTTCTTC. Translating gives CASSSPGLNNEQFF.

This clone was counted ten times or more. J is TRBJ1-2 and V is TRBV18; D is perhaps TRBD1 (5 bases). V lost 3 bases and J lost 7, with 18 bases in between. The CDR3 runs to 15 residues. CDR1 is KGHSH, CDR2 LQKENI, per germline. CDR3 coding DNA: TGTGCCAGCTCACCGTTTCGGGGGACGGATGCTGGCTACACCTTC. This encodes CASSPFRGTDAGYTF.

In this sample, this clone turned up many times. The chain couples TRBV30 to TRBJ2-3; 8 bases are shared with TRBD1. Unmatched junction bases numbered 7, after V lost 2 bases and J lost 3 bases. This CDR3 region has 15 residues. Germline-derived CDR1 and CDR2 are GTSNPN and SVGIG (reference sequence). CDR3 region: CAWSPSRGRTDTQYF. Written as DNA, the CDR3 is TGTGCCTGGAGTCCTTCCAGGGGGCGTACAGATACGCAGTATTTT.

At least ten counts were recorded for this clone. The V call is TRBV29-1, the J call TRBJ2-2; 8 bases are a match to TRBD1. The CDR3 is 14 amino acids. In germline, CDR1 is SQVTM, CDR2 ANQGSEA. V gave up 5 bases and J gave up 7 bases; unmatched junction bases: 9. CDR3 DNA sequence: TGCAGCGTTAGGGAGACAGGGGCCGACGGGGAGCTGTTTTTT. Translation gives CSVRETGADGELFF.

Many counts were recorded for this clone. Written as DNA, the CDR3 is TGCGCCAGCAGTGAGGGGCAGGGGACCGGGGAGCTGTTTTTT. The encoded protein is CASSEGQGTGELFF. This chain connects TRBV10-1 to TRBJ2-2; D may be TRBD1 (6 bases). CDR1 is WNHNN and CDR2 is SYGVQD in the germline V gene (reference sequence). The CDR3 has 14 amino acids. Trimming shortened V by 2 bases and J by 5 bases, and 9 bases separated the two germline ends.

This clone was counted a few times. This chain joins TRBV18 and TRBJ2-5, with D possibly TRBD1 on 5 matching bases. The V end lost 3 bases, the J end lost 4 bases, and 12 bases lay between the germline ends. The CDR3 contains 14 residues. Per germline, CDR1 KGHSH and CDR2 LQKENI. DNA for the CDR3: TGTGCCAGCTCACCGACAGCAACCAGAGAGACCCAGTACTTC. Translating gives CASSPTATRETQYF. Based on the CDR3 plus reference TRBV18 and TRBJ2-5, the full variable domain is NAGVMQNPRHLVRRRGQEARLRCSPMKGHSHVYWYRQLPEEGLKFMVYLQKENIIDESGMPKERFSAEFPKEGPSILRIQQVVRGDSAAYFCASSPTATRETQYFGPGTRLLVL.

This clone showed up many times. The chain joins TRBV27 to TRBJ2-7, with 8 bases aligning to TRBD1. This CDR3 spans 16 amino acids. With 3 bases clipped from V and 7 bases from J, the junction kept 14 bases outside the gene matches. Germline V lookup: CDR1 MNHEY, CDR2 SMNVEV (reference sequence). The CDR3 reads CASSLYSTGGSREQYF. CDR3 in DNA: TGTGCCAGCAGTTTGTATTCCACAGGGGGATCTCGAGAGCAGTACTTC.

This clone was picked up many times. V gene TRBV4-2 combines with J gene TRBJ2-3, with a weak D call TRBD2 (7 bases). Deletions cut 1 base from V and 2 bases from J, with 10 bases between. The V gene's germline CDR1 is LGHNA and CDR2 YNFKEQ. CDR3 length: 15 residues. CDR3 sequence: CASSQVGGDTDTQYF. The DNA of the CDR3 is TGTGCCAGCAGCCAAGTAGGGGGGGACACAGATACGCAGTATTTT.

There are a few counts of this clone. The rearrangement joins TRBV5-3 to TRBJ2-2, with 12 bases aligning to TRBD2. TRBV5-3 is filed as an ORF, its function uncertain. CDR3 length: 16 amino acids. V shed 3 bases, J shed 6 bases, and the junction held 6 bases outside the gene matches. The CDR3 coding sequence is TGTGCCAGAAGCTGTTCACTAGCGGGGGGATCCGGGGAGCTGTTTTTT. Amino acids: CARSCSLAGGSGELFF.

This clone was seen at least ten times. The V and J genes are TRBV6-5 and TRBJ1-3, with D possibly being TRBD1 (6 bases). Trimming shortened V by 2 bases and J by 4 bases, and 12 bases separated the two germline ends. Germline V gene data show CDR1 as MNHEY and CDR2 as SVGAGI. The CDR3 totals 15 residues. CDR3 sequence: CASSYSGGPGNTIYF. As DNA, the CDR3 is TGTGCCAGCAGTTACAGCGGGGGGCCAGGAAACACCATATATTTT.

This clone was found many times. The chain recombines TRBV2 with TRBJ1-6; TRBD1 aligns across 10 bases. This CDR3 has 14 amino acids. V lost 6 bases and J lost 10; bases outside the gene matches: 6. Germline lookup yields CDR1 SNHLY and CDR2 FYNNEI. CDR3 loop: CASRVGTGASPLHF. CDR3 DNA: TGTGCCAGCAGGGTCGGGACAGGGGCCTCACCCCTCCACTTT. Using reference TRBV2 and TRBJ1-6 for the parts outside the CDR3, the full variable domain is EPEVTQTPSHQVTQMGQEVILRCVPISNHLYFYWYRQILGQKVEFLVSFYNNEISEKSEIFDDQFSVERPDGSNFTLKIRSTKLEDSAMYFCASRVGTGASPLHFGNGTRLTVT.

This clone was recorded many times. The V call is TRBV5-1, the J call TRBJ2-5; 7 bases align to TRBD1. The germline V gene encodes CDR1 SGHRS and CDR2 YFSETQ. CDR3 size: 17 residues. J was trimmed by 4 bases and V by 4 bases; bases with no gene match: 16. In DNA form, the CDR3 reads TGCGCCAGCAGCCGGGCTGGGCAGGGGGAGTTCGGAGAGACCCAGTACTTC. Its translation: CASSRAGQGEFGETQYF. The variable domain in full, completed from reference TRBV5-1 and TRBJ2-5, reads KAGVTQTPRYLIKTRGQQVTLSCSPISGHRSVSWYQQTPGQGLQFLFEYFSETQRNKGNFPGRFSGRQFSNSRSEMNVSTLELGDSALYLCASSRAGQGEFGETQYFGPGTRLLVL.

This clone was counted at least ten times. V usage is TRBV5-1 and J usage is TRBJ1-2; 9 positions agree with TRBD1. V was clipped by 4 bases and J by 5 bases; unmatched bases: 6. CDR1 and CDR2 from the germline V gene are SGHRS and YFSETQ. This CDR3 spans 14 amino acids. The CDR3: CASSGGDREYGYTF. DNA for the CDR3: TGCGCCAGCAGCGGGGGGGACAGGGAATATGGCTACACCTTC.

This clone has more than one count but fewer than ten. The chain links TRBV27 to TRBJ2-5; 10 bases fit TRBD1. The DNA end favors TRBJ2-7, so the J call may be wrong. This CDR3 contains 15 residues. Germline V gene data show CDR1 as MNHEY and CDR2 as SMNVEV (reference sequence). The CDR3 reads CASSSDRGLPGEQYF. CDR3 bases: TGTGCCAGCAGTTCTGACAGGGGGCTACCAGGCGAGCAGTACTTC.